The clone carrying this T cell receptor (beta chain) was observed a handful of times. These data originate in a study of blood T cell repertoires in COVID-19. Study-wide background: PBMCs, B-cell-depleted T cells, or T cells were the source of the cDNA or gDNA that made up the material.

TCRdb's copy holds only in-frame clones and misses some; the assay was immunoSEQ multiplex PCR. The sample has some 35,000 clones, approximately 90% seen once. The CDR3 is 15 amino acids. CDR1 MNHEY and CDR2 SVGEGT come from the germline V gene. The trim removed 5 bases at V and 5 bases at J, leaving 7 bases unmatched. This clonotype was obtained from a human donor in a cohort sampled during active COVID-19. The chain recombines TRBV6-2 or TRBV6-3 with TRBJ2-1; 9 positions match TRBD2. Material: peripheral blood. In DNA form, the CDR3 reads TGTGCCAGCAGTAGCCTAGCGGGGAACGACAATGAGCAGTTCTTC. This codes for CASSSLAGNDNEQFF.